Presented here are 28 T cell receptor beta chains from one specimen sequenced in a study of Ad26.COV2.S vaccination and SARS-CoV-2 variants. Profiling relied on immunoSEQ multiplex PCR, and the TCRdb table lists in-frame clones only, not all of them. The sample has over 300,000 clones; roughly 85% are singletons. The treatment was: around 19 received Ad26.COV2.S at low or high dose, single or two shots; about 5 received placebo; per-sample allocation not given. Day 63 after the first injection of vaccine or placebo was the sampling time. This specimen was peripheral blood, taken in a trial of Ad26.COV2.S vaccine versus placebo. Receptors were obtained from a person aged 18-65 years who received the Ad26.COV2.S COVID-19 vaccine or a placebo.

The chain recombines TRBV18 with TRBJ1-1; tentatively, D is TRBD1 (6 bases). CDR3 length: 13 amino acids. CDR1 is KGHSH, CDR2 LQKENI, per germline. V was cut by 0 bases and J by 4 bases, with 6 bases left in between. CDR3 DNA sequence: TGTGCCAGCTCACCACCGGGGGCCACTGAAGCTTTCTTT. Translation gives CASSPPGATEAFF.

This sequence joins TRBV4-3 and TRBJ2-3; tentatively, D is TRBD2 (5 bases). Per germline, CDR1 LGHNA and CDR2 YSLEER. There are 15 residues in the CDR3. V gave up 1 base and J gave up 5 bases, with 13 bases separating them. The CDR3 reads CASSQAYIRGDTQYF. CDR3 coding DNA: TGCGCCAGCAGCCAAGCATACATCCGGGGAGATACGCAGTATTTT.

The chain links TRBV19 to TRBJ2-1; tentatively, D is TRBD2 (5 bases). V lost 6 bases and J 4 bases, leaving 10 bases between the germline ends. CDR3 size: 13 residues. The germline CDR1 and CDR2 sequences are LNHDA and SQIVND (reference sequence). The CDR3 coding sequence is TGTGCCAGTAGCCCGGCGGGTTACAATGAGCAGTTCTTC. This sequence encodes CASSPAGYNEQFF. Together with reference TRBV19 and TRBJ2-1, the CDR3 gives the full variable domain: DGGITQSPKYLFRKEGQNVTLSCEQNLNHDAMYWYRQDPGQGLRLIYYSQIVNDFQKGDIAEGYSVSREKKESFPLTVTSAQKNPTAFYLCASSPAGYNEQFFGPGTRLTVL.

This clone has a handful of counts. The rearrangement uses TRBV12-5 and TRBJ2-2; D is undetermined. The V end lost 2 bases, the J end lost 8 bases, and 3 bases lay between the germline ends. The germline V gene has CDR1 LGHNT and CDR2 FRNRAP. This CDR3 spans 11 amino acids. The CDR3, as DNA: TGTGCTAGTGGTTTGTGGGGGGAGCTGTTTTTT. Its translation: CASGLWGELFF.

The chain links TRBV5-1 to TRBJ1-5; 10 bases align to TRBD1. Germline values: CDR1 SGHRS, CDR2 YFSETQ. This CDR3 region has 14 residues. V lost 4 bases to trimming and J lost 6 bases; unmatched junction nucleotides: 4. CDR3 residues: CASSTGQGGQPQHF. As DNA, the CDR3 is TGCGCCAGCAGCACCGGACAGGGGGGTCAGCCCCAGCATTTT.

This clone has only a few counts. V usage is TRBV28 and J usage is TRBJ2-7, with D possibly being TRBD1 or TRBD2 (5 bases each). V lost 3 bases and J 2 bases, leaving 8 bases between the germline ends. The germline CDR1 and CDR2 sequences are MDHEN and SYDVKM. The CDR3 extends over 13 amino acids. The CDR3 reads CASSFRGAYEQYF. The CDR3 bases are TGTGCCAGCAGTTTTAGGGGAGCCTACGAGCAGTACTTC.

The J gene is TRBJ1-1, the V gene TRBV29-1, with no clear D. The CDR3 totals 13 residues. Trimming left V 2 bases short and J 4 bases short, with 11 bases between. The germline CDR1 and CDR2 sequences are SQVTM and ANQGSEA. CDR3 region: CSVEMPMGTEAFF. The CDR3 DNA is TGCAGCGTTGAAATGCCGATGGGCACTGAAGCTTTCTTT.

A single count supports this clone. The rearrangement links TRBV2 to TRBJ2-1; TRBD2 might be the D (6 bases). The V and J ends lost 6 bases and 5 bases respectively, with 11 bases between them. From germline, CDR1 is SNHLY and CDR2 FYNNEI. This CDR3 comprises 13 residues. In nucleotides, the CDR3 is TGTGCCAGCAGGCGGGACTTCCACAATGAGCAGTTCTTC. Translation: CASRRDFHNEQFF. Combining the CDR3 with reference TRBV2 and TRBJ2-1 gives the whole variable domain EPEVTQTPSHQVTQMGQEVILRCVPISNHLYFYWYRQILGQKVEFLVSFYNNEISEKSEIFDDQFSVERPDGSNFTLKIRSTKLEDSAMYFCASRRDFHNEQFFGPGTRLTVL.

The gene calls are TRBV5-1 and TRBJ1-2, with a weak D call TRBD1 (5 bases). Trimming removed 3 bases from V and 2 bases from J, with 20 bases in between. Germline values: CDR1 SGHRS, CDR2 YFSETQ. The CDR3 has 17 amino acids. The CDR3 DNA reads TGCGCCAGCAGCTGGAGACCAAGCCGGGACCCCAACTATGGCTACACCTTC. Its translation is CASSWRPSRDPNYGYTF.

The chain carries TRBV4-1 and TRBJ2-7; no definite D call. The V gene's germline CDR1 is MGHRA and CDR2 YSYEKL. V lost 1 base to trimming and J lost 5 bases, with 12 bases between them. The CDR3 is made up of 14 amino acids. The DNA for the CDR3 is TGCGCCAGCAGCCAAGGGCGCCTGGGCCACGAGCAGTACTTC. Translation: CASSQGRLGHEQYF.

The chain links TRBV4-1 to TRBJ2-1; D is perhaps TRBD2 (6 bases). This CDR3 is built from 18 residues. Germline loops: CDR1 MGHRA, CDR2 YSYEKL. Trimming cost V 1 base and J 4 bases, with 20 bases left between them. The CDR3 DNA reads TGCGCCAGCAGCCAAGTGTGGATAGCGGATATTATATACAATGAGCAGTTCTTC. Translated: CASSQVWIADIIYNEQFF.

The chain couples TRBV4-1 to TRBJ1-1; D possibly corresponds to TRBD1 (5 bases). The CDR3 has 16 amino acids. Germline values: CDR1 MGHRA, CDR2 YSYEKL. Trimming took 0 bases from V and 1 from J, leaving 12 bases between them. This CDR3 is CASSQDREGENTEAFF. DNA of the CDR3: TGCGCCAGCAGCCAAGATCGGGAAGGGGAGAACACTGAAGCTTTCTTT.

The chain couples TRBV6-5 to TRBJ2-7; D remains ambiguous. Germline CDR1 is MNHEY and CDR2 is SVGAGI. The CDR3 covers 14 residues. Trimming removed 3 bases at V and 0 bases at J, with 9 bases between. In DNA form, the CDR3 reads TGTGCCAGCAGTTATGTTGACAACTCCTACGAGCAGTACTTC. Amino acid sequence: CASSYVDNSYEQYF.

The rearrangement links TRBV19 to TRBJ1-3, with a tentative D call TRBD1 (6 bases). The V end lost 3 bases, the J end lost 4 bases, and 16 bases lay between the germline ends. This CDR3 has 16 residues. Per the germline V gene, CDR1 is LNHDA and CDR2 is SQIVND (reference sequence). CDR3 residues: CASSMGADSGGNTIYF. CDR3 DNA: TGTGCCAGTAGTATGGGCGCGGACAGCGGAGGAAACACCATATATTTT.

The chain uses TRBV5-4 and TRBJ2-3; tentatively, D is TRBD2 (5 bases). CDR1 SGHNT and CDR2 YYREEE come from the germline V gene (reference sequence). The CDR3 consists of 15 residues. With 4 bases removed from V and 2 bases from J, the gap between germline ends came to 14 bases. The CDR3 sequence is CASSPGLRFTDTQYF. In DNA form, the CDR3 reads TGTGCCAGCAGCCCCGGACTGAGATTCACAGATACGCAGTATTTT.

This clone was observed at least ten times. This chain links TRBV5-3 with TRBJ1-2; maybe TRBD1 (6 bases). TRBV5-3 is sorted into the ORF group, with uncertain function. The V end lost 2 bases, the J end lost 6 bases, and 14 bases lay between the germline ends. The CDR3 spans 14 residues. The CDR3 DNA follows: TGTGCCAGAAGCTTAGGTCCCAGGGGAAATGGCTACACCTTC. Translating it yields CARSLGPRGNGYTF.

The chain joins TRBV2 to TRBJ2-7, with D perhaps TRBD1 (6 bases). Trimming pared 6 bases from V and 4 bases from J, leaving 13 bases between. There are 13 residues in the CDR3. Germline V gene data show CDR1 as SNHLY and CDR2 as FYNNEI. CDR3 bases: TGTGCCAGCAGATTGGACAGAGTGTACGAGCAGTACTTC. Translating gives CASRLDRVYEQYF.

This sequence joins TRBV11-3 and TRBJ2-7; D may correspond to TRBD1 or TRBD2 (5 bases each). V was shortened by 1 base and J by 0 bases, with 19 bases between the two germline ends. The CDR3 totals 18 residues. Germline V lookup: CDR1 SGHNT, CDR2 YENEEA. The CDR3 here is CASSLGVRWDVGSYEQYF. The CDR3 DNA reads TGTGCCAGCAGCTTAGGGGTGCGCTGGGACGTCGGCTCCTACGAGCAGTACTTC.

V gene TRBV5-4 combines with J gene TRBJ2-1, with TRBD1 matching 7 bases. V lost 4 bases and J lost 0; bases outside the gene matches: 10. Germline V gives CDR1 SGHNT, CDR2 YYREEE (reference sequence). The CDR3 length is 17 residues. CDR3 residues: CASSRDSLKSSYNEQFF. CDR3 bases: TGTGCCAGCAGCCGGGACAGTCTTAAGAGCTCCTACAATGAGCAGTTCTTC.

V and J are TRBV30 and TRBJ1-1, with TRBD1 matching 7 bases. This CDR3 contains 14 residues. The junction had 8 bases not matched to a gene; V was cut back by 2 bases and J by 5 bases. The germline gives CDR1 GTSNPN, CDR2 SVGIG (reference sequence). CDR3 coding DNA: TGTGCCTGGAGTATACCGGGACAGCAGACTGAAGCTTTCTTT. It translates to CAWSIPGQQTEAFF.

This clone was counted ten times or more. This chain links TRBV5-5 with TRBJ2-5; tentatively, D is TRBD2 (5 bases). There are 12 residues in the CDR3. Trimming stripped 1 base from V and 7 bases from J, with 8 bases between. CDR1 and CDR2 (germline): SGHKS, YYEKEE (reference sequence). In nucleotides, the CDR3 is TGTGCCAGCAGCTTGTCGGCGGGGACCCAGTACTTC. This gives the protein CASSLSAGTQYF.

This chain links TRBV7-3 with TRBJ1-4, with 7 bases lining up with TRBD1. V lost 2 bases, J lost 8 bases, and 2 bases stayed unmatched. Germline assignment: CDR1 SGHTA and CDR2 FQGTGA. CDR3 size: 13 residues. The CDR3 reads CASSLRQGEKLFF. As DNA, the CDR3 is TGTGCCAGCAGCTTACGACAGGGAGAAAAACTGTTTTTT.

The chain employs TRBV6-5 and TRBJ1-1, with no clear D. The CDR3 covers 15 residues. The V end lost 8 bases, the J end lost 0 bases, and 16 bases lay between the germline ends. Germline assignment: CDR1 MNHEY and CDR2 SVGAGI. CDR3 nucleotide sequence: TGTGCCAGCCGCTGGAACGGCCGTATGAACACTGAAGCTTTCTTT. This encodes CASRWNGRMNTEAFF.

This clone was seen a handful of times. The chain combines TRBV5-4 with TRBJ1-6, with D possibly matching TRBD1 (6 bases). V lost 5 bases, J lost 5 bases, and 17 bases lay in between. The V gene's germline CDR1 is SGHNT and CDR2 YYREEE (reference sequence). The CDR3 length is 16 residues. Written as DNA, the CDR3 is TGTGCCAGCAGATTATTTCAGGGGAATAATAATTCACCCCTCCACTTT. The encoded protein is CASRLFQGNNNSPLHF.

The chain carries TRBV6-5 and TRBJ1-5; 7 bases map to TRBD1. This CDR3 is built from 15 residues. V dropped 10 bases and J dropped 3; count of bases not matched to a gene: 12. Germline V gene data show CDR1 as MNHEY and CDR2 as SVGAGI. The chain's CDR3 is CATLRGTVHNQPQHF. As DNA, the CDR3 is TGTGCCACCCTCCGGGGGACAGTTCACAATCAGCCCCAGCATTTT.

With respect to this clone: Other DNA sequences in the same sample also yield this CDR3. This chain uses TRBV6-6 with TRBJ1-2; no clear D. Trimming pared 3 bases from V and 8 bases from J, leaving 4 bases between. Germline V CDR1 and CDR2: MNHNY, SVGAGI (reference sequence). CDR3 length equals 10 residues. The CDR3 region is CASSYGGYTF. CDR3 in DNA: TGTGCCAGCAGTTATGGAGGCTACACCTTC.

This chain uses TRBV6-5 with TRBJ1-1, with D maybe TRBD1 (5 bases). Germline V CDR1 and CDR2: MNHEY, SVGAGI. V lost 6 bases and J 7 bases, leaving 18 bases between the germline ends. This CDR3 is built from 14 residues. The CDR3 coding sequence is TGTGCCAGCAGCCGGGGGGGGAAGGGCTTTGAAGCTTTCTTT. Encoded protein: CASSRGGKGFEAFF.

The chain is built from TRBV7-2 and TRBJ2-5; no reliable D call. The V end lost 4 bases, the J end lost 5 bases, and 11 bases lay between the germline ends. Germline loops: CDR1 SGHTA, CDR2 FQGNSA. The length of the CDR3 is 13 residues. The CDR3 nucleotides read TGTGCCAGCAGCTCTCAGGTCGGGGAGACCCAGTACTTC. It is translated as CASSSQVGETQYF.